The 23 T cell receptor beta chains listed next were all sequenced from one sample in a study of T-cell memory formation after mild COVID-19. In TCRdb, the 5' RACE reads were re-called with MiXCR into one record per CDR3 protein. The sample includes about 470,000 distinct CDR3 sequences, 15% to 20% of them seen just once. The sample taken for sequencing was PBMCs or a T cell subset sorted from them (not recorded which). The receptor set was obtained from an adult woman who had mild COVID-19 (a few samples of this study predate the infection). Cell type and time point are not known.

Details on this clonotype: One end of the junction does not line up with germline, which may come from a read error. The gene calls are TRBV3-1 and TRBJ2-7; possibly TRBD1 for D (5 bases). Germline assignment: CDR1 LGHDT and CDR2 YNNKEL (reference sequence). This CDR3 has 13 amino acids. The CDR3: CASSQDPAGLTHF. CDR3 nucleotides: TGTGCCAGCAGCCAAGATCCCGCAGGGTTGACGCACTTC.

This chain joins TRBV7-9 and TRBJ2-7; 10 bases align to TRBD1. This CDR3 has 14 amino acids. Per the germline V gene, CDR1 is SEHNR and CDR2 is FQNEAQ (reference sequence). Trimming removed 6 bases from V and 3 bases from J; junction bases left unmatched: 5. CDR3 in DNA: TGTGCCAGCAGTCAGACAGGGGGCTACTACGAGCAGTACTTC. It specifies CASSQTGGYYEQYF.

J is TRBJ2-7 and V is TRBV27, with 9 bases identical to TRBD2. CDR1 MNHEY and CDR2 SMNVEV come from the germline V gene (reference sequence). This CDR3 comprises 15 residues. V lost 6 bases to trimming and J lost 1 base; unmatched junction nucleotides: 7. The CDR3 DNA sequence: TGTGCCAGCAGCCGGACTAGCGCCCCTTCCTACGAGCAGTACTTC. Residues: CASSRTSAPSYEQYF.

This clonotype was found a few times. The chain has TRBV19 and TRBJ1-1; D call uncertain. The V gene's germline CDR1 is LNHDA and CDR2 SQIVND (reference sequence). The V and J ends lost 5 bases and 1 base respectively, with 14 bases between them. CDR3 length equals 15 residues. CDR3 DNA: TGTGCCAGTAGTCCCGGATACACGAGGAACACTGAAGCTTTCTTT. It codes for CASSPGYTRNTEAFF.

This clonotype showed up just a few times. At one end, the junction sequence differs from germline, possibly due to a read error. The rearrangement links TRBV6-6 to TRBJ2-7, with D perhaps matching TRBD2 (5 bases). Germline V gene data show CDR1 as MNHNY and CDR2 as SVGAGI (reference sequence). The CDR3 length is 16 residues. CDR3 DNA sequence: TGTGCCAGCAGTGACTCCGGACGGGGAAGAACCTACGAGCAGTACTTC. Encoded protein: CASSDSGRGRTYEQYF.

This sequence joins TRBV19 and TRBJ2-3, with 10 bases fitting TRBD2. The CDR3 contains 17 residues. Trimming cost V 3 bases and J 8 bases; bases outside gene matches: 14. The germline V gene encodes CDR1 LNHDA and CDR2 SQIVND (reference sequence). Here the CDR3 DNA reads TGTGCCAGTAGTATTGCTAGCGGGAGTATAAACACTGTTACGCAGTATTTT. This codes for CASSIASGSINTVTQYF.

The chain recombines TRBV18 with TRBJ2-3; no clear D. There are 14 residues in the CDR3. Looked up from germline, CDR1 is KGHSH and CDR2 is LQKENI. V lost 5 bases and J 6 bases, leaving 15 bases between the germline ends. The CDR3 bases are TGTGCCAGCTCATCATCCTTTAGCCGTGATACGCAGTATTTT. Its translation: CASSSSFSRDTQYF.

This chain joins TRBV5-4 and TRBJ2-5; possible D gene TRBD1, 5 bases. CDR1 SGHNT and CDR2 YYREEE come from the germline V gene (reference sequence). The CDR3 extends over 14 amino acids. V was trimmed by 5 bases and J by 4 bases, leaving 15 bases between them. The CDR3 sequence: CASSSARAIETQYF. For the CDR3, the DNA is TGTGCCAGCAGTTCGGCCAGGGCGATAGAGACCCAGTACTTC. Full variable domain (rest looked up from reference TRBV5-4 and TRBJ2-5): ETGVTQSPTHLIKTRGQQVTLRCSSQSGHNTVSWYQQALGQGPQFIFQYYREEENGRGNFPPRFSGLQFPNYSSELNVNALELDDSALYLCASSSARAIETQYFGPGTRLLVL.

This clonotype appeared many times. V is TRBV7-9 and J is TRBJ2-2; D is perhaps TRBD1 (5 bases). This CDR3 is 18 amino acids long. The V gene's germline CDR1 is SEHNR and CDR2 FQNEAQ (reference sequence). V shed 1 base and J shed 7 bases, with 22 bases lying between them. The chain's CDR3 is CASSLVNYGRTPVGELFF. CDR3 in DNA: TGTGCCAGCAGCTTAGTCAATTATGGTCGGACACCAGTCGGGGAGCTGTTTTTT.

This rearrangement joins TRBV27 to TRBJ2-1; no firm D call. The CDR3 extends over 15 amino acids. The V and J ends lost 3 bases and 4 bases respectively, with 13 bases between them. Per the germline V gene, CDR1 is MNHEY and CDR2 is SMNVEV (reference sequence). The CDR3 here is CASSFRDAAYNEQFF. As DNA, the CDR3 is TGTGCCAGCAGTTTCCGTGACGCCGCTTACAATGAGCAGTTCTTC.

The CDR3 sequence is CASSLWGSPSYEQYF. The CDR3 DNA follows: TGTGCCAGCAGTTTGTGGGGAAGCCCCTCCTACGAGCAGTACTTC. The gene calls are TRBV27 and TRBJ2-7, with D unresolved. CDR1 and CDR2 (germline): MNHEY, SMNVEV (reference sequence). The CDR3 sequence is 15 residues long. The ends were cut back, 3 bases at V and 0 bases at J, with 12 bases in the middle.

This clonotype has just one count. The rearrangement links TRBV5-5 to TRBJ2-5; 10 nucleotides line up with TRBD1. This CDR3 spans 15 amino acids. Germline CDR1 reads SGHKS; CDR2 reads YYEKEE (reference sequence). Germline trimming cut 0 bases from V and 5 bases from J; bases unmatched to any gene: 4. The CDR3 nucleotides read TGTGCCAGCAGCTTGGGGGACAGGGGCCACGAGACCCAGTACTTC. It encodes CASSLGDRGHETQYF.

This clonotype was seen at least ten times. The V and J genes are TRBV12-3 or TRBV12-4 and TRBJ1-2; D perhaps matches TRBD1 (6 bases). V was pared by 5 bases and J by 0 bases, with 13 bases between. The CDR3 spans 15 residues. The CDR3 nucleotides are TGTGCCAGCAGTCCAGGACAGTTTTCTAACTATGGCTACACCTTC. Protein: CASSPGQFSNYGYTF.

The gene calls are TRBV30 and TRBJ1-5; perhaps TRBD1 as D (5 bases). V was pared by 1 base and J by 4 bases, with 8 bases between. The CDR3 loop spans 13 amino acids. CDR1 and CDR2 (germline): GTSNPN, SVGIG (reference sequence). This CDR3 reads CAWSAGRNQPQHF. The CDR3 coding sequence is TGTGCCTGGAGTGCAGGGAGGAATCAGCCCCAGCATTTT. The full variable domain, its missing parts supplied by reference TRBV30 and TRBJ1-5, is SQTIHQWPATLVQPVGSPLSLECTVEGTSNPNLYWYRQAAGRGLQLLFYSVGIGQISSEVPQNLSASRPQDRQFILSSKKLLLSDSGFYLCAWSAGRNQPQHFGDGTRLSIL.

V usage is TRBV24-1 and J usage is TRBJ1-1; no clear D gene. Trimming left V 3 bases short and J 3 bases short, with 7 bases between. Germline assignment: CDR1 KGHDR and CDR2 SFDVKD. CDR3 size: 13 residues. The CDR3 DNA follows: TGTGCCACCAGTGATGAAAGGTACACTGAAGCTTTCTTT. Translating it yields CATSDERYTEAFF.

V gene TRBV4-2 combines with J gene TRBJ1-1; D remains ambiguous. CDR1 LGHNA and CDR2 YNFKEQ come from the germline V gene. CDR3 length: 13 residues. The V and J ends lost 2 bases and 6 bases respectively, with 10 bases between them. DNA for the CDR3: TGTGCCAGCAGCCAAATTGGTCAGGCTGAAGCTTTCTTT. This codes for CASSQIGQAEAFF.

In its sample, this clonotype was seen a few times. As DNA, the CDR3 is TGTGCCAGCAGACGAGCTCAGGGTAGCACAGATACGCAGTATTTT. This translates into CASRRAQGSTDTQYF. J is TRBJ2-3 and V is TRBV7-6; tentatively, D is TRBD1 (5 bases). CDR3 length: 15 residues. CDR1 is SGHVS, CDR2 FNYEAQ, per germline. The V gene lost 6 bases and the J gene lost 0 bases, with 13 bases spanning the gap.

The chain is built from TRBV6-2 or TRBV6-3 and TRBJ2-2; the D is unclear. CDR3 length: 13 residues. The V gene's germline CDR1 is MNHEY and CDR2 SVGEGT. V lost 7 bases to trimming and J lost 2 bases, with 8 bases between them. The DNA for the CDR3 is TGTGCCAGCAAGCTTACTAACACCGGGGAGCTGTTTTTT. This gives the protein CASKLTNTGELFF.

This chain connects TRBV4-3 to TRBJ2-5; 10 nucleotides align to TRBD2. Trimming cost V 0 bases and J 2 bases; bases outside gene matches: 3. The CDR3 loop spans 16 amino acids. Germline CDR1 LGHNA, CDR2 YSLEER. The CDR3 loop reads CASSQELAGWQETQYF. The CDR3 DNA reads TGCGCCAGCAGCCAAGAACTAGCGGGATGGCAAGAGACCCAGTACTTC.

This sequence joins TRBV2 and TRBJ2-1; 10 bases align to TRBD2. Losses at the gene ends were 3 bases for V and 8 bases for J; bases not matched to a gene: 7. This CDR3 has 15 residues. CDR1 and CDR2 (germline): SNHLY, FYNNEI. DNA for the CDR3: TGTGCCAGCAGTGATGAGGCTAGCGGGAGACATGAGCAGTTCTTC. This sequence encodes CASSDEASGRHEQFF.

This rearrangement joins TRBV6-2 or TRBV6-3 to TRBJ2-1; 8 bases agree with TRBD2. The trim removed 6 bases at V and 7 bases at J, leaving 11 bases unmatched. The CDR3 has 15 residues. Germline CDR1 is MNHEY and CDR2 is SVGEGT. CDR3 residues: CASSPSGSIGNEQFF. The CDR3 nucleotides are TGTGCCAGCAGCCCCAGCGGGAGCATCGGTAATGAGCAGTTCTTC.

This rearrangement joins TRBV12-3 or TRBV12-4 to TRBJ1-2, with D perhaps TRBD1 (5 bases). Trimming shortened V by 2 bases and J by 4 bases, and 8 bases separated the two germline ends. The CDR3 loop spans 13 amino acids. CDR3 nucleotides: TGTGCCAGCAGTTTATCGACAGCCTATGGCTACACCTTC. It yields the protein CASSLSTAYGYTF.

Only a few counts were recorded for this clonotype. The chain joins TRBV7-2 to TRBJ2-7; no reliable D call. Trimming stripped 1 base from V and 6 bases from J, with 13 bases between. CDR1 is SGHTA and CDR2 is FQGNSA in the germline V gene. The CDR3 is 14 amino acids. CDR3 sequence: CASSLEGSWAEQYF. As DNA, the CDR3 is TGTGCCAGCAGCTTAGAAGGATCATGGGCCGAGCAGTACTTC.